This TCR beta chain was sequenced for a study of early T cells in non-severe SARS-CoV-2 infection (dated by TCRdb to the early 2020s). With respect to the entire study: TCR sequencing used bulk RNA from unsorted whole blood, so alpha and beta chains could not be paired.

Study-wide conclusions, independent of this receptor: VDJdb matching was skewed toward anti-spike CD8 responses, so virus-specific expansions were likely underestimated and private and CD4 specificities were missed.

Receptors were amplified or captured by 5' RACE. The reads were generated on a NextSeq 500. To correct for sequencing error and PCR bias, the TCR library protocol tagged individual cDNA molecules with unique molecular identifiers. Both TCR alpha and beta chains were sequenced, and tight co-correlation was observed between alpha and beta sequence abundances in each sample. For the original study's pipeline: Decombinator V4 was used to annotate the V gene, J gene and CDR3 of the TCR sequences. TCRs were defined as expanded if a significant change between any two time points was detected under a Poisson model with p below 0.0001. TCR abundances were normalised to the total number of TCRs sequenced per sample and expressed as counts per million. VDJdb, accessed 1 November 2021, was searched for CMV, EBV and SARS-CoV-2 annotated TCRs, with TCRs annotated for multiple antigens excluded. In-frame beta chains were kept once TCRdb had trimmed the public reads at Q25 with fastp and called clones with MiXCR. One record per CDR3 amino acid sequence lists the most common genes and DNA. The V and J calls were not made by the authors but by TCRdb's processing. This sample gives fewer than 65,000 distinct CDR3 sequences in total; roughly 10% of them show up just once. Just over 4.5% of the sample lies in the top ten.

This clonotype occurred a few times. It lacks a known antigen. No qualities accompany the bases; no much larger clone lies one base away. This was a case-control study nested in a cohort of healthcare workers in London, UK, who had nasopharyngeal swab PCR tests and blood samples taken every week. Healthcare workers were recruited during the week of the UK lockdown, between 23 and 31 March 2020, and followed weekly for up to roughly 15 weeks. This TCR was sampled from an adult who was a healthcare worker with PCR-confirmed SARS-CoV-2 infection or an uninfected control (not recorded which). Sample: whole blood.

The nucleotides read TGCAGCGTCGCAGGGAGCTCTGGAAACACCATATATTTT. This gives the protein CSVAGSSGNTIYF. Here the chain combines TRBV29-1 and TRBJ1-3; the best D guess is TRBD1, with 5 bases matching. Trimming takes 6 bases from V and 0 bases from J, and the germline ends sit 9 bases apart. Measured from the cysteine to the phenylalanine, the CDR3 is 13 residues long. The read is trimmed to its CDR3 DNA, 39 bases read in frame from base 1. The germline V gene provides CDR1 SQVTM and CDR2 ANQGSEA.